These 6 T cell receptor beta chains were all obtained from the same sample, sequenced in a study of control samples from healthy donors and cancer patients. The assay was immunoSEQ multiplex PCR, and TCRdb's table has in-frame clones only and misses some. The table has 100,000 to 150,000 clones, roughly 86% seen once. The sequenced sample consisted of PBMCs. The receptors were sampled from a man in his fifties or sixties with head and neck cancer.

The chain couples TRBV6-1 to TRBJ1-1; D not resolved. The germline V gene encodes CDR1 MNHNS and CDR2 SASEGT. The ends were cut back, 0 bases at V and 1 base at J, with 12 bases in the middle. CDR3 length equals 16 residues. The CDR3 sequence is CASSEAHGSPNTEAFF. The CDR3, as DNA: TGTGCCAGCAGTGAAGCGCATGGCAGCCCGAACACTGAAGCTTTCTTT.

The rearrangement joins TRBV27 to TRBJ2-5; D might be TRBD1 or TRBD2, each matching 5 bases. CDR1 and CDR2 from the germline V gene are MNHEY and SMNVEV (reference sequence). The CDR3 runs to 14 residues. The V and J ends lost 8 bases and 0 bases respectively, with 13 bases between them. The CDR3 DNA follows: TGTGCCAGCGGTTCTGTGGGACACCAAGAGACCCAGTACTTC. Encoded protein: CASGSVGHQETQYF.

The chain couples TRBV29-1 to TRBJ2-1; D not resolved. V dropped 8 bases and J dropped 7 bases, with 12 bases sitting between them. Germline V CDR1 and CDR2: SQVTM, ANQGSEA. The CDR3 covers 11 residues. The chain's CDR3 is CSPTVMNEQFF. CDR3 nucleotide sequence: TGCAGCCCAACGGTCATGAATGAGCAGTTCTTC.

The rearrangement joins TRBV5-6 to TRBJ2-3; D is perhaps TRBD2 (6 bases). Trimming stripped 2 bases from V and 1 base from J, with 11 bases between. Per the germline V gene, CDR1 is SGHDT and CDR2 is YYEEEE. The CDR3 is made up of 15 amino acids. CDR3 loop: CASSFEGLGTDTQYF. In DNA, the CDR3 is TGTGCCAGCAGCTTCGAGGGACTTGGCACAGATACGCAGTATTTT. The full variable domain, its missing parts supplied by reference TRBV5-6 and TRBJ2-3, is DAGVTQSPTHLIKTRGQQVTLRCSPKSGHDTVSWYQQALGQGPQFIFQYYEEEERQRGNFPDRFSGHQFPNYSSELNVNALLLGDSALYLCASSFEGLGTDTQYFGPGTRLTVL.

The chain has TRBV9 and TRBJ2-2, with TRBD2 matching over 8 bases. The CDR3 is 16 residues long. The junction had 3 bases not matched to a gene; V was cut back by 2 bases and J by 0 bases. Germline V gene data show CDR1 as SGDLS and CDR2 as YYNGEE. The CDR3 here is CASSVGGAANTGELFF. The CDR3 coding sequence is TGTGCCAGCAGCGTCGGGGGGGCGGCGAACACCGGGGAGCTGTTTTTT.

The rearrangement links TRBV2 to TRBJ1-5, with D uncertain. Germline loops: CDR1 SNHLY, CDR2 FYNNEI. V was trimmed by 4 bases and J by 5 bases, leaving 12 bases between them. The CDR3 has 14 amino acids. DNA of the CDR3: TGTGCCAGCAGTGCGCCAGACCCACATCAGCCCCAGCATTTT. Protein sequence: CASSAPDPHQPQHF. The full variable domain, completed using reference TRBV2 and TRBJ1-5, is EPEVTQTPSHQVTQMGQEVILRCVPISNHLYFYWYRQILGQKVEFLVSFYNNEISEKSEIFDDQFSVERPDGSNFTLKIRSTKLEDSAMYFCASSAPDPHQPQHFGDGTRLSIL.